The 6 T cell receptor beta chains below all came from one sample that was sequenced in a study of shared clonotypes between healthy human individuals. Data came from immunoSEQ multiplex PCR; TCRdb stores just in-frame clones and leaves some out. In the table there are roughly 2,300,000 clones, around 92% of which are singletons. The sequenced sample consisted of naive CD4+ T cells from PBMCs. Subset reported: CD45RA+ positively selected. These receptor sequences come from a man aged 18 to 29 in good health. Some clones in this sample may be carry-over from other donors' samples.

The chain employs TRBV5-1 and TRBJ2-5; 9 bases match TRBD1. Unmatched junction bases numbered 6, after V lost 4 bases and J lost 2 bases. Germline assignment: CDR1 SGHRS and CDR2 YFSETQ. The CDR3 spans 15 residues. The CDR3 loop is CASSQTGQGQETQYF. CDR3 sequence (DNA): TGCGCCAGCAGCCAAACGGGACAGGGACAAGAGACCCAGTACTTC.

J is TRBJ2-7 and V is TRBV5-1; D gene ambiguous. The germline V gene has CDR1 SGHRS and CDR2 YFSETQ. The CDR3 is 14 residues long. The V end lost 0 bases, the J end lost 3 bases, and 10 bases lay between the germline ends. The CDR3 nucleotides are TGCGCCAGCAGCTTGGTCCCCGATCTCTACGAGCAGTACTTC. This sequence encodes CASSLVPDLYEQYF.

This chain links TRBV6-6 with TRBJ1-5; no firm D call. The CDR3 runs 13 residues. V lost 6 bases, J lost 3 bases, and 9 bases lay in between. Germline V gives CDR1 MNHNY, CDR2 SVGAGI (reference sequence). CDR3 in DNA: TGTGCCAGCAGAACAAGTTCCAATCAGCCCCAGCATTTT. It translates to CASRTSSNQPQHF.

Comment on this clone: Other DNA sequences within the sample encode an identical CDR3. This rearrangement joins TRBV14 to TRBJ2-7; D is undetermined. CDR3 length: 11 residues. With 3 bases removed from V and 4 bases from J, the gap between germline ends came to 4 bases. Germline V lookup: CDR1 SGHDN, CDR2 FVKESK. CDR3 in amino acids: CASSHAYEQYF. CDR3 nucleotides: TGTGCCAGCAGCCATGCTTACGAGCAGTACTTC.

The rearrangement uses TRBV9 and TRBJ1-1; D uncertain. The CDR3 is 16 residues long. Germline V gene lookup returns CDR1 SGDLS and CDR2 YYNGEE. The ends were cut back, 0 bases at V and 0 bases at J, with 12 bases in the middle. In DNA form, the CDR3 reads TGTGCCAGCAGCGTAGTTGGTCACGGGATGAACACTGAAGCTTTCTTT. It translates to CASSVVGHGMNTEAFF.

This chain links TRBV4-3 with TRBJ1-2, with D perhaps matching TRBD1 (5 bases). The V gene lost 0 bases and the J gene lost 7 bases, with 12 bases spanning the gap. From germline, CDR1 is LGHNA and CDR2 YSLEER. The CDR3 has 14 residues. CDR3 nucleotides: TGCGCCAGCAGCCAAGATTGGGACGGAACTGGCTACACCTTC. It codes for CASSQDWDGTGYTF.